Presented here are 31 T cell receptor beta chains from one specimen sequenced in a study of CD8 T cells in Susac syndrome. The RNA input was about 0.45 to 1 ug, and it was reverse transcribed with random hexamers. MiXCR, applied by TCRdb to the immunoSEQ multiplex PCR reads, yields one record per CDR3 protein. Among approximately 140,000 distinct CDR3 sequences listed, 85% to 95% were seen once. The sample comprised CD4+ T cells from PBMCs. Receptors were obtained from a human donor with multiple sclerosis.

V and J are TRBV7-8 and TRBJ2-2; 8 nucleotides align to TRBD1. The CDR3 has 14 residues. V lost 4 bases to trimming and J lost 10 bases; unmatched junction nucleotides: 8. The V gene's germline CDR1 is SGHVS and CDR2 FQNEAQ. CDR3 sequence reads: CASSSRQGQEELFF. CDR3 bases: TGTGCCAGCAGCTCAAGACAGGGGCAGGAGGAGCTGTTTTTT. Looking up the rest from reference TRBV7-8 and TRBJ2-2 gives the full variable domain: GAGVSQSPRYKVAKRGQDVALRCDPISGHVSLFWYQQALGQGPEFLTYFQNEAQLDKSGLPSDRFFAERPEGSVSTLKIQRTQQEDSAVYLCASSSRQGQEELFFGEGSRLTVL.

This chain connects TRBV24-1 to TRBJ2-1, with D uncertain. The germline gives CDR1 KGHDR, CDR2 SFDVKD. Trimming shortened V by 5 bases and J by 6 bases, and 22 bases separated the two germline ends. The CDR3 is 17 amino acids. DNA of the CDR3: TGTGCCACCAGTGGCTCTTTTAAGGCAGAACGACTCAATGAGCAGTTCTTC. Translated, it gives CATSGSFKAERLNEQFF.

V usage is TRBV3-1 and J usage is TRBJ1-6, with D possibly being TRBD1 (6 bases). The CDR3 is 15 residues long. The V end lost 6 bases, the J end lost 9 bases, and 18 bases lay between the germline ends. Per germline, CDR1 LGHDT and CDR2 YNNKEL (reference sequence). CDR3 residues: CASRAPGASGSPLHF. The CDR3 DNA reads as TGTGCCAGCAGAGCCCCGGGGGCCTCGGGTTCACCCCTCCACTTT.

This rearrangement joins TRBV9 to TRBJ2-7, with 8 bases aligning to TRBD2. V dropped 0 bases and J dropped 2; count of bases not matched to a gene: 4. The CDR3 consists of 15 residues. Germline V gene sequence: CDR1 SGDLS, CDR2 YYNGEE. The DNA of the CDR3 is TGTGCCAGCAGCGTAGCCGGCGGGGGGACCTACGAGCAGTACTTC. Protein sequence: CASSVAGGGTYEQYF.

This rearrangement joins TRBV13 to TRBJ2-7, with 14 nucleotides matching TRBD2. This CDR3 has 16 residues. CDR1 is PRHDT and CDR2 is FYEKMQ in the germline V gene (reference sequence). Trimming removed 4 bases from V and 7 bases from J; junction bases left unmatched: 9. CDR3 bases: TGTGCCAGCAGCTCACGACTAGCGGGGGGGCCATGGGAGCAGTACTTC. Its protein is CASSSRLAGGPWEQYF.

The V gene is TRBV15, the J gene TRBJ2-1; 8 bases are a match to TRBD2. V gave up 0 bases and J gave up 10 bases; unmatched junction bases: 8. The CDR3 covers 15 residues. Germline V gene data show CDR1 as LNHNV and CDR2 as YYDKDF (reference sequence). CDR3 nucleotides: TGTGCCACCAGCAGAGATCTCGGGGGGGCAAAAGAGCAGTTCTTC. It translates to CATSRDLGGAKEQFF.

This sequence joins TRBV29-1 and TRBJ1-3, with D perhaps TRBD1 (5 bases). CDR1 is SQVTM, CDR2 ANQGSEA, per germline. Trimming left V 6 bases short and J 2 bases short, with 8 bases between. The CDR3 length is 12 residues. CDR3 amino acids: CSVGEAGNTIYF. In DNA form, the CDR3 reads TGCAGCGTAGGGGAGGCTGGAAACACCATATATTTT.

This clonotype appeared once. J is TRBJ2-7 and V is TRBV30; D may be TRBD2 (5 bases). Germline-derived CDR1 and CDR2 are GTSNPN and SVGIG (reference sequence). CDR3 size: 14 residues. With 3 bases removed from V and 5 bases from J, the gap between germline ends came to 17 bases. The CDR3 DNA reads as TGTGCCTGGAGCGCGAACCGGGGTGGCGACGAGCAGTACTTC. Its protein product is CAWSANRGGDEQYF.

The chain combines TRBV5-1 with TRBJ1-1; D gene ambiguous. V was cut by 7 bases and J by 0 bases, with 10 bases left in between. Germline loops: CDR1 SGHRS, CDR2 YFSETQ. CDR3 length: 13 amino acids. The CDR3 reads CASGGQVNTEAFF. For the CDR3, the DNA is TGCGCCAGCGGCGGCCAGGTGAACACTGAAGCTTTCTTT.

V and J are TRBV5-1 and TRBJ2-6; 10 bases map to TRBD2. J gave up 2 bases and V 7 bases, and 3 bases lay outside the gene matches. This CDR3 contains 15 residues. Per germline, CDR1 SGHRS and CDR2 YFSETQ. The CDR3 DNA is TGCGCCAGCGGGCTAGCGGGAGCTGGGGCCAACGTCCTGACTTTC. Its protein product is CASGLAGAGANVLTF.

The chain has TRBV30 and TRBJ2-3, with D tentatively TRBD2 (6 bases). V was shortened by 5 bases and J by 0 bases, with 12 bases between the two germline ends. CDR3 length equals 14 residues. The germline V gene encodes CDR1 GTSNPN and CDR2 SVGIG (reference sequence). CDR3 loop: CAWSTGLSTDTQYF. Here the CDR3 DNA reads TGTGCCTGGTCAACGGGACTTAGCACAGATACGCAGTATTTT.

The CDR3 bases are TGTGCCAGCAGCCAAGGAGCAACTAATGAAAAACTGTTTTTT. The encoded protein is CASSQGATNEKLFF. J is TRBJ1-4 and V is TRBV5-6; no definite D call. V was trimmed by 4 bases and J by 0 bases, leaving 7 bases between them. The V gene's germline CDR1 is SGHDT and CDR2 YYEEEE. The CDR3 has 14 residues.

The chain employs TRBV20-1 and TRBJ2-7; perhaps TRBD2 as D (5 bases). The CDR3 consists of 16 residues. Per the germline V gene, CDR1 is DFQATT and CDR2 is SNEGSKA (reference sequence). The ends were cut back, 5 bases at V and 6 bases at J, with 26 bases in the middle. This CDR3 reads CSAAGRSKIRLLEQYF. The DNA of the CDR3 is TGCAGTGCTGCGGGTCGCTCAAAAATCCGACTTCTCGAGCAGTACTTC.

The chain is built from TRBV6-2 or TRBV6-3 and TRBJ2-3; perhaps TRBD2 as D (6 bases). The CDR3 spans 15 residues. CDR1 MNHEY and CDR2 SVGEGT come from the germline V gene. The ends were cut back, 7 bases at V and 0 bases at J, with 14 bases in the middle. This chain's CDR3 is CASTEPGGSTDTQYF. CDR3 coding DNA: TGTGCCAGCACCGAACCCGGGGGAAGCACAGATACGCAGTATTTT.

The chain joins TRBV24-1 to TRBJ2-5; D perhaps matches TRBD2 (6 bases). Germline loops: CDR1 KGHDR, CDR2 SFDVKD. Between the trimmed V and J ends, which lost 4 bases and 4 bases, there was a span of 18 bases. The CDR3 runs 16 residues. The DNA of the CDR3 is TGTGCCACCAGTGAGCCGGGACTGGGTTTTGGAGAGACCCAGTACTTC. Residues: CATSEPGLGFGETQYF.

The chain has TRBV28 and TRBJ2-5; D possibly corresponds to TRBD1 (5 bases). V was trimmed by 2 bases and J by 3 bases, leaving 10 bases between them. Germline-derived CDR1 and CDR2 are MDHEN and SYDVKM. This CDR3 comprises 14 residues. As DNA, the CDR3 is TGTGCCAGCAGTTTAGTCGGACACGAAGAGACCCAGTACTTC. It codes for CASSLVGHEETQYF.

The chain is built from TRBV7-7 and TRBJ2-2, with TRBD2 matching over 9 bases. The germline V gene encodes CDR1 SSHAT and CDR2 FNYEAQ (reference sequence). The CDR3 runs 18 residues. After removal of 4 bases from V and 4 bases from J, the junction contained 13 bases not matched to a gene. The CDR3 DNA follows: TGTGCCAGCAGCTCCATTGTAGGGCGGGAGGGGACCACCGGGGAGCTGTTTTTT. This encodes CASSSIVGREGTTGELFF.

V and J are TRBV9 and TRBJ2-7; TRBD1 or TRBD2 may be the D gene (5 bases each). Per germline, CDR1 SGDLS and CDR2 YYNGEE. This CDR3 comprises 15 residues. The V and J ends lost 2 bases and 2 bases respectively, with 14 bases between them. For the CDR3, the DNA is TGTGCCAGCAGCGTGGCCGGGGACCCAGCCTACGAGCAGTACTTC. Translated: CASSVAGDPAYEQYF.

This chain connects TRBV19 to TRBJ2-1; D is perhaps TRBD1 or TRBD2 (6 bases each). V shed 7 bases and J shed 6 bases, with 19 bases lying between them. The CDR3 has 15 residues. From germline, CDR1 is LNHDA and CDR2 SQIVND (reference sequence). CDR3 sequence: CASIGGPARGNEQFF. CDR3 DNA: TGTGCCAGTATCGGGGGCCCAGCGAGGGGCAATGAGCAGTTCTTC.

This chain connects TRBV3-1 to TRBJ1-1, with D possibly TRBD1 on 6 matching bases. The CDR3 covers 14 residues. The germline V and J ends were trimmed by 4 bases and 7 bases, with 16 bases remaining between them. Germline loops: CDR1 LGHDT, CDR2 YNNKEL (reference sequence). The CDR3 protein is CASSPQGFGNEAFF. The CDR3 DNA is TGTGCCAGCAGCCCCCAGGGGTTCGGGAATGAAGCTTTCTTT.

The chain carries TRBV9 and TRBJ2-2, with D possibly being TRBD1 (6 bases). V gave up 0 bases and J gave up 3 bases, with 18 bases separating them. The CDR3 is 18 amino acids. Germline V gene sequence: CDR1 SGDLS, CDR2 YYNGEE. The CDR3: CASSVVGGAEGYTGELFF. DNA of the CDR3: TGTGCCAGCAGCGTAGTTGGGGGCGCGGAAGGATACACCGGGGAGCTGTTTTTT.

The genes are TRBV6-2 or TRBV6-3 and TRBJ1-2; 8 positions agree with TRBD1. The germline V gene has CDR1 MNHEY and CDR2 SVGEGT. Germline trimming cut 6 bases from V and 4 bases from J; bases unmatched to any gene: 7. The CDR3 length is 14 residues. CDR3 sequence reads: CASRRTGTIYGYTF. Here the CDR3 DNA reads TGTGCCAGCAGGCGGACAGGGACGATCTATGGCTACACCTTC.

A remark on this clonotype: Its ends do not fully match the called genes, so a read error is possible. The chain combines TRBV7-7 with TRBJ2-7, with TRBD2 matching over 7 bases. CDR3 size: 16 residues. The germline V gene has CDR1 SSHAT and CDR2 FNYEAQ (reference sequence). The CDR3 sequence: CASRPLSGGSNYEQYF. In DNA, the CDR3 is TGTGCTAGCAGGCCCCTTAGTGGCGGGAGTAACTACGAGCAGTACTTC.

The chain is built from TRBV15 and TRBJ2-1; D remains unclear. This CDR3 contains 13 residues. Germline loops: CDR1 LNHNV, CDR2 YYDKDF (reference sequence). V lost 4 bases and J lost 8, with 12 bases in between. CDR3 DNA sequence: TGTGCCACCAGCATGCTTACCGGCCATGAGCAGTTCTTC. This encodes CATSMLTGHEQFF. The whole variable domain, filled in from reference TRBV15 and TRBJ2-1, reads DAMVIQNPRYQVTQFGKPVTLSCSQTLNHNVMYWYQQKSSQAPKLLFHYYDKDFNNEADTPDNFQSRRPNTSFCFLDIRSPGLGDTAMYLCATSMLTGHEQFFGPGTRLTVL.

This rearrangement joins TRBV4-2 to TRBJ1-1; D may be TRBD1 (5 bases). V dropped 0 bases and J dropped 7 bases, with 15 bases sitting between them. The CDR3 covers 15 residues. The germline CDR1 and CDR2 sequences are LGHNA and YNFKEQ. CDR3 loop: CASSQDLRGPGEAFF. The CDR3 nucleotides read TGTGCCAGCAGCCAAGATCTTAGGGGACCCGGTGAAGCTTTCTTT.

The chain carries TRBV29-1 and TRBJ2-1, with D possibly being TRBD1 (6 bases). The CDR3 runs to 14 residues. V was trimmed by 6 bases and J by 0 bases, leaving 12 bases between them. The germline V gene encodes CDR1 SQVTM and CDR2 ANQGSEA. CDR3 in DNA: TGCAGCGTCCTACAGGGCCCCTCCTACAATGAGCAGTTCTTC. Translation: CSVLQGPSYNEQFF.

This clonotype was seen only once. The J gene is TRBJ2-3, the V gene TRBV20-1; D unresolved. The germline gives CDR1 DFQATT, CDR2 SNEGSKA (reference sequence). The CDR3 contains 13 residues. V was cut by 5 bases and J by 3 bases, with 12 bases left in between. Here the CDR3 reads CSAARPGTDTQYF. CDR3 nucleotides: TGCAGTGCTGCCAGGCCCGGAACAGATACGCAGTATTTT.

The V and J genes are TRBV11-2 and TRBJ2-1; D may be TRBD1 or TRBD2 (6 bases each). The V gene lost 5 bases and the J gene lost 6 bases, with 14 bases spanning the gap. The CDR3 consists of 14 residues. Germline loops: CDR1 SGHAT, CDR2 FQNNGV. This chain's CDR3 is CASSRGGSRNEQFF. The CDR3 coding sequence is TGTGCCAGCAGCCGAGGGGGGAGTCGCAATGAGCAGTTCTTC.

V usage is TRBV3-1 and J usage is TRBJ2-7; 7 positions agree with TRBD2. Germline V CDR1 and CDR2: LGHDT, YNNKEL (reference sequence). Trimming cost V 4 bases and J 5 bases; bases outside gene matches: 2. The CDR3 has 12 residues. Here the CDR3 reads CASSPGLDEQYF. The DNA of the CDR3 is TGTGCCAGCAGCCCAGGACTAGACGAGCAGTACTTC.

A single count supports this clonotype. This chain joins TRBV15 and TRBJ2-1; tentatively, D is TRBD1 or TRBD2 (6 bases each). Trimming removed 2 bases from V and 5 bases from J, with 16 bases in between. Germline V gives CDR1 LNHNV, CDR2 YYDKDF (reference sequence). This CDR3 is built from 16 residues. CDR3 DNA: TGTGCCACCAGCAGATCCCGGTTGGGGGGCAACAATGAGCAGTTCTTC. Its translation: CATSRSRLGGNNEQFF.

V gene TRBV6-2 or TRBV6-3 combines with J gene TRBJ1-2; possible D gene TRBD1, 5 bases. This CDR3 contains 14 residues. The V gene lost 6 bases and the J gene lost 3 bases, with 14 bases spanning the gap. From germline, CDR1 is MNHEY and CDR2 SVGEGT. CDR3 residues: CASSFRDRDYGYTF. As DNA, the CDR3 is TGTGCCAGCAGCTTCCGGGACCGAGACTATGGCTACACCTTC.